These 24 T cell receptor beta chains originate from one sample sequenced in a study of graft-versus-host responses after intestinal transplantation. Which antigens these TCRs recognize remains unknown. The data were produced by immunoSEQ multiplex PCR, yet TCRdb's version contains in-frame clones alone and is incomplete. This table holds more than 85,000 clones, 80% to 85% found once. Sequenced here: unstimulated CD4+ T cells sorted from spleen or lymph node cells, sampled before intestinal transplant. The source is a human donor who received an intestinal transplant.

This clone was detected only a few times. CDR3 DNA sequence: TGTGCCAGCATATCGTTCACAGATACGCAGTATTTT. This sequence encodes CASISFTDTQYF. The rearrangement uses TRBV6-5 and TRBJ2-3; D uncertain. The CDR3 extends over 12 amino acids. The germline CDR1 and CDR2 sequences are MNHEY and SVGAGI. Trimming removed 7 bases at V and 2 bases at J, with 7 bases between.

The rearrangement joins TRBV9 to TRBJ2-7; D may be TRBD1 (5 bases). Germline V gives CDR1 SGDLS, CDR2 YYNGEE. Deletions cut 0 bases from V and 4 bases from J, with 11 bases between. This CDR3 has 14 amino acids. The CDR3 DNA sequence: TGTGCCAGCAGCGTAGATTGGGGCCCTTACGAGCAGTACTTC. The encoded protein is CASSVDWGPYEQYF.

CDR3 DNA sequence: TGTGCCAGCAGCACGCCGACAAGCACAGCTAGCACAGATACGCAGTATTTT. Protein product: CASSTPTSTASTDTQYF. The chain combines TRBV7-8 with TRBJ2-3; D remains unclear. Trimming stripped 5 bases from V and 0 bases from J, with 18 bases between. The CDR3 covers 17 residues. The V gene's germline CDR1 is SGHVS and CDR2 FQNEAQ.

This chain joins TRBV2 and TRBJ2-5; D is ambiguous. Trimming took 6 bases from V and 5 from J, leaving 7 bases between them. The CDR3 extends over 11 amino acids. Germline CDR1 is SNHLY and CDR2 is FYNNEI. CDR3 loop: CASSPQETQYF. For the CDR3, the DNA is TGTGCCAGCAGCCCACAGGAGACCCAGTACTTC.

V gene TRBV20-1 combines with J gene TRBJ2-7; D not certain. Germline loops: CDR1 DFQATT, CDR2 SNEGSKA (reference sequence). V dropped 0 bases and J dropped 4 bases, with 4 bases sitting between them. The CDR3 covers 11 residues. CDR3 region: CSAREAYEQYF. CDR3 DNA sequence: TGCAGTGCTAGAGAAGCGTACGAGCAGTACTTC.

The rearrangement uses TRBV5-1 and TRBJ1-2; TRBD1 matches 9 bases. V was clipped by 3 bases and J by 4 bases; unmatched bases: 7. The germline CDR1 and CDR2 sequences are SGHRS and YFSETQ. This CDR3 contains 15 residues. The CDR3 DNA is TGCGCCAGCAGCTCTACAGGGGGCGGAGGCTATGGCTACACCTTC. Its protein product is CASSSTGGGGYGYTF.

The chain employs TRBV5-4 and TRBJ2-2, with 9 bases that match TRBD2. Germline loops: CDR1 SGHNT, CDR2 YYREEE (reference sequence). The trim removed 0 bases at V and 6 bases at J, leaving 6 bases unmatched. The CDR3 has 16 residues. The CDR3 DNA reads TGTGCCAGCAGCTTGGGAGGCGGGAGGGACGCCGGGGAGCTGTTTTTT. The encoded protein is CASSLGGGRDAGELFF.

The CDR3 spells CASRQGGLYEQYF. Written as DNA, the CDR3 is TGTGCCAGCCGACAGGGGGGTCTGTACGAGCAGTACTTC. The chain is built from TRBV2 and TRBJ2-7; TRBD1 aligns across 9 bases. The CDR3 spans 13 residues. V dropped 8 bases and J dropped 4; count of bases not matched to a gene: 6. Germline V gene sequence: CDR1 SNHLY, CDR2 FYNNEI. The whole variable domain, remainder taken from reference TRBV2 and TRBJ2-7, is EPEVTQTPSHQVTQMGQEVILRCVPISNHLYFYWYRQILGQKVEFLVSFYNNEISEKSEIFDDQFSVERPDGSNFTLKIRSTKLEDSAMYFCASRQGGLYEQYFGPGTRLTVT.

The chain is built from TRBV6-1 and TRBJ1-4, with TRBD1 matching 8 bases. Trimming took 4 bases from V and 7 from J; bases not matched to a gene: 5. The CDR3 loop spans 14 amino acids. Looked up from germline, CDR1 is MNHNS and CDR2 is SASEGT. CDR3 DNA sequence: TGTGCCAGCAGTGGAGACAGGGGAAGTGAAAAACTGTTTTTT. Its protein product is CASSGDRGSEKLFF.

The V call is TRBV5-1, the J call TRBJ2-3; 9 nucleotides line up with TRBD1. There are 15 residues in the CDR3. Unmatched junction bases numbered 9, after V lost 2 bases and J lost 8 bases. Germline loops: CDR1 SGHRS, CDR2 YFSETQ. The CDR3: CASSFQGQGGGTQYF. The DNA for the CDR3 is TGCGCCAGCAGCTTCCAGGGACAGGGAGGCGGTACGCAGTATTTT.

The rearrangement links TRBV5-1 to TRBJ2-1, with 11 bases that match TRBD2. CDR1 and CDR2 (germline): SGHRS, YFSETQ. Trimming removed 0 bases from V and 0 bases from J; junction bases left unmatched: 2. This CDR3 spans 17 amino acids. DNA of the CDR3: TGCGCCAGCAGCTTGGCAGGGACTAGCGGCTCCTACAATGAGCAGTTCTTC. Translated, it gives CASSLAGTSGSYNEQFF. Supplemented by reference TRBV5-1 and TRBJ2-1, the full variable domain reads KAGVTQTPRYLIKTRGQQVTLSCSPISGHRSVSWYQQTPGQGLQFLFEYFSETQRNKGNFPGRFSGRQFSNSRSEMNVSTLELGDSALYLCASSLAGTSGSYNEQFFGPGTRLTVL.

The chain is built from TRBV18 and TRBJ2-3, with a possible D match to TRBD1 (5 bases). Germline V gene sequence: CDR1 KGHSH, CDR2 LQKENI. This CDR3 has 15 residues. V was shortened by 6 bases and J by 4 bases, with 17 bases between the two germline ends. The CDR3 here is CASSLDRQNPDTQYF. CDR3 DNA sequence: TGTGCCAGCTCCCTTGATCGACAGAACCCAGATACGCAGTATTTT.

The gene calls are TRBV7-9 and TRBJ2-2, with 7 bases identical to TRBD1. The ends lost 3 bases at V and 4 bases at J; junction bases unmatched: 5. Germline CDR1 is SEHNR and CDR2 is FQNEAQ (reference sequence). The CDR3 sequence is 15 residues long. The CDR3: CASSLRGPATGELFF. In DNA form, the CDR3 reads TGTGCCAGCAGCTTGAGGGGGCCGGCCACCGGGGAGCTGTTTTTT.

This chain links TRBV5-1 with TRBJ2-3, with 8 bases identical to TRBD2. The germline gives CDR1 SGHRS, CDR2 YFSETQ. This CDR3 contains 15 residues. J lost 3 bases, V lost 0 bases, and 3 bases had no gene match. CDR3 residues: CASSLAGGLTDTQYF. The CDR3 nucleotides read TGCGCCAGCAGCTTGGCGGGGGGGCTGACAGATACGCAGTATTTT.

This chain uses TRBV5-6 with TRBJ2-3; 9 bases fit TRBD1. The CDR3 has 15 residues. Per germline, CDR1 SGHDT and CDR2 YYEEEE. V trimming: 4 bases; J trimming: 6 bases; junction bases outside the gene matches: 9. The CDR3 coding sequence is TGTGCCAGCAGCCGTCGGACAGGGGAGGTGGATACGCAGTATTTT. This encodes CASSRRTGEVDTQYF.

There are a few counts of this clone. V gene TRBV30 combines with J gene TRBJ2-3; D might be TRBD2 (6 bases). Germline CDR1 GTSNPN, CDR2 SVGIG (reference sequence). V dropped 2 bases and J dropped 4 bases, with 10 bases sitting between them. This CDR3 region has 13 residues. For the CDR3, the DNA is TGTGCCTGGAGTCTCAGGGAGGCAGATACGCAGTATTTT. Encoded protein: CAWSLREADTQYF.

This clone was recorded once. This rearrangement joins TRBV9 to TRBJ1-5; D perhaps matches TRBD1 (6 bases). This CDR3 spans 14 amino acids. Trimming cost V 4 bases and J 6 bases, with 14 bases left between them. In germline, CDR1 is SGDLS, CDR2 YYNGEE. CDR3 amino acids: CASSPGGGRQPQHF. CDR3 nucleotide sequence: TGTGCCAGCAGCCCTGGGGGGGGGCGTCAGCCCCAGCATTTT.

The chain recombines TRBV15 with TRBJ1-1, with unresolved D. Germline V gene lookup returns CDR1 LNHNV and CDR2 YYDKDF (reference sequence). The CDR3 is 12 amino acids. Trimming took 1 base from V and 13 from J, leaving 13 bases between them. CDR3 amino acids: CATSRVGGMGFF. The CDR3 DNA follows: TGTGCCACCAGCAGAGTGGGCGGGATGGGTTTCTTT.

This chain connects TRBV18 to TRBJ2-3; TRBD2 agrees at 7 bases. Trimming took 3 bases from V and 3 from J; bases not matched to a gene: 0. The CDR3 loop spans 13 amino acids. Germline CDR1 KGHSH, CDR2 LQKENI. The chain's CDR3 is CASSPGLTDTQYF. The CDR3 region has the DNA TGTGCCAGCTCACCGGGACTAACAGATACGCAGTATTTT.

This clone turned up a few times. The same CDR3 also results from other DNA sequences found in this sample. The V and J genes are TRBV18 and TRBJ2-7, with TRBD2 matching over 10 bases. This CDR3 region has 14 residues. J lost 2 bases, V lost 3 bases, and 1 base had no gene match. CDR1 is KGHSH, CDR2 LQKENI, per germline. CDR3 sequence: CASSPGLATYEQYF. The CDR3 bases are TGTGCCAGCTCACCGGGACTAGCGACCTACGAGCAGTACTTC.

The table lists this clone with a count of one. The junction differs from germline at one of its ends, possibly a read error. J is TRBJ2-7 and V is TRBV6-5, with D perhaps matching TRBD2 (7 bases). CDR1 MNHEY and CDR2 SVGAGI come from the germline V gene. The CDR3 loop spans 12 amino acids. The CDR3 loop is CASSGGAVGKVF. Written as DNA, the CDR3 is TGTGCCAGCAGTGGGGGGGCAGTTGGAAAAGTCTTC.

The CDR3 DNA is TGCGCCAGCAGTGGGCAGGGTGACACCGGGGAGCTGTTTTTT. Translating gives CASSGQGDTGELFF. The V call is TRBV10-2, the J call TRBJ2-2; TRBD1 might be the D (5 bases). CDR1 and CDR2 (germline): WSHSY, SAAADI. CDR3 size: 14 residues. V lost 4 bases and J lost 3, with 9 bases in between.

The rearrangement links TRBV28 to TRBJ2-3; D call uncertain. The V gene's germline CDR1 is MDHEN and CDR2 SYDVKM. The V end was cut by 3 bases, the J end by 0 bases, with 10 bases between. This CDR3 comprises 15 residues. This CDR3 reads CASSLAGSSTDTQYF. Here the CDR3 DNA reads TGTGCCAGCAGTTTGGCCGGGTCCAGCACAGATACGCAGTATTTT.

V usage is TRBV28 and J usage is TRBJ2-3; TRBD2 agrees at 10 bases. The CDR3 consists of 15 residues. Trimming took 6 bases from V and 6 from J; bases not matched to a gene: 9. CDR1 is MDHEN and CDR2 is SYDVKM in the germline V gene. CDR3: CASRAPSGGWDTQYF. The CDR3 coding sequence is TGTGCCAGCAGGGCTCCTAGCGGGGGATGGGATACGCAGTATTTT.